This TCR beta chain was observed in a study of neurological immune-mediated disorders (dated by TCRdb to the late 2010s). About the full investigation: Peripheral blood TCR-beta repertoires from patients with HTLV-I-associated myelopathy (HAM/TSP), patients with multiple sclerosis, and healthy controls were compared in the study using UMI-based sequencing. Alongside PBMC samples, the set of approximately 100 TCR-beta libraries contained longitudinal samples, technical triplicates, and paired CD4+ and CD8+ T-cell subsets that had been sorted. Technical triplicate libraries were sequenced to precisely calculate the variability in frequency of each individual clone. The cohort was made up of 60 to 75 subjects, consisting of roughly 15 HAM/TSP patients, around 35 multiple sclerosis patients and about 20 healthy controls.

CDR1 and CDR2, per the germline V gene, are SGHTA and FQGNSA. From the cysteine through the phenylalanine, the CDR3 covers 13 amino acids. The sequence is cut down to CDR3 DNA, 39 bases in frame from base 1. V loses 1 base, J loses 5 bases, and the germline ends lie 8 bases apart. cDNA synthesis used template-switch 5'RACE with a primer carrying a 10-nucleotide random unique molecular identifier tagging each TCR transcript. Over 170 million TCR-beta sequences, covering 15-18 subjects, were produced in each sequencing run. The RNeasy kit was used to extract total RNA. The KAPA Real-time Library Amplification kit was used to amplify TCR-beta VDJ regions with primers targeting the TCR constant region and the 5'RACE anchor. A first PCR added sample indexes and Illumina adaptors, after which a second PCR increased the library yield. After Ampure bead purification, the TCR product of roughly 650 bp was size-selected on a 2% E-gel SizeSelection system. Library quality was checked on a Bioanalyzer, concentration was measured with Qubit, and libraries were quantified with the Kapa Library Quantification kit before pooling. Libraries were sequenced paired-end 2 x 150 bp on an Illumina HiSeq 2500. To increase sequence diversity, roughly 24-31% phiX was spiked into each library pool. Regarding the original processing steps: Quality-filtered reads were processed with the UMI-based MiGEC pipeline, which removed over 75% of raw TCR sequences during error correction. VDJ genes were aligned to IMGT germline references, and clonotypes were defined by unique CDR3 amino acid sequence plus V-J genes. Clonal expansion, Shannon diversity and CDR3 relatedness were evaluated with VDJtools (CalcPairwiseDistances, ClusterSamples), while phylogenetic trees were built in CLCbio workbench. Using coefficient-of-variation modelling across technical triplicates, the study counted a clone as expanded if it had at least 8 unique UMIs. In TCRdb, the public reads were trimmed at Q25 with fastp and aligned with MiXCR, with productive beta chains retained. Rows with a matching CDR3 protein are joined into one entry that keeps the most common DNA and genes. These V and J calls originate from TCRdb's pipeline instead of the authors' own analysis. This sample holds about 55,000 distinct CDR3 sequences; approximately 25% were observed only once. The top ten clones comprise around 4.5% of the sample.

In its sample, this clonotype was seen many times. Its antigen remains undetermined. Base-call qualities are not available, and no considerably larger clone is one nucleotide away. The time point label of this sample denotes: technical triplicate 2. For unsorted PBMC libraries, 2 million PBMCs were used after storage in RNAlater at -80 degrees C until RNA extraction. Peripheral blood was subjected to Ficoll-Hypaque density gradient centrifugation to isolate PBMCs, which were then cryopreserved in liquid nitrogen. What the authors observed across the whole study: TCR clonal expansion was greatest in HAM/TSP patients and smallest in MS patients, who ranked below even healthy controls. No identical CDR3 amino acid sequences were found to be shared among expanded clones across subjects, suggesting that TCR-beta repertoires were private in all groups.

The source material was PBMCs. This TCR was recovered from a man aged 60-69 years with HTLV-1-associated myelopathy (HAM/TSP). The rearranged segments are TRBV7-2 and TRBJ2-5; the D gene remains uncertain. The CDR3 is CASSLGVPETQYF. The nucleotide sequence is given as TGTGCCAGCAGCTTAGGGGTTCCCGAGACCCAGTACTTC.